One and the same sample provided the 3 T cell receptor beta chains below, sequenced in a study of response to subunit inactivated influenza vaccine. TCRdb passed the RT-PCR reads through MiXCR, listing each CDR3 protein once. The sample comprises roughly 760,000 distinct CDR3 sequences, approximately 21% of which are singletons, and 9.5% to 13% rests with the top ten. The sample was PBMCs from blood, taken less than 6 days after vaccination. Receptor source: a man aged 45-65 years who received an inactivated influenza vaccine.

In its sample, this clonotype was seen many times. The chain links TRBV20-1 to TRBJ2-1; tentative D call: TRBD2 (6 bases). The CDR3 sequence is 14 residues long. With 5 bases removed from V and 5 bases from J, the gap between germline ends came to 16 bases. Germline V CDR1 and CDR2: DFQATT, SNEGSKA (reference sequence). In DNA form, the CDR3 reads TGCAGTGCTTACCGACTAGAACGGAACAATGAGCAGTTCTTC. It is translated as CSAYRLERNNEQFF.

V is TRBV7-2 and J is TRBJ2-1, with D possibly matching TRBD2 (5 bases). CDR1 and CDR2 (germline): SGHTA, FQGNSA. V shed 2 bases and J shed 9 bases, with 11 bases lying between them. The CDR3 is made up of 13 amino acids. The CDR3 here is CASSLFEGREQFF. DNA for the CDR3: TGTGCCAGCAGCTTATTCGAGGGCCGTGAGCAGTTCTTC.

V usage is TRBV29-1 and J usage is TRBJ2-3; TRBD1 aligns across 7 bases. From germline, CDR1 is SQVTM and CDR2 ANQGSEA. The CDR3 has 16 residues. Trimming at V came to 7 bases and at J to 0 bases, leaving 13 bases not matched to a gene. The CDR3 region is CSDGKWGTASTDTQYF. CDR3 bases: TGCAGCGATGGAAAATGGGGGACAGCTAGCACAGATACGCAGTATTTT.